One and the same sample provided the 27 T cell receptor beta chains below, sequenced in a study of CD8 T cells in ankylosing spondylitis. TCRdb processed the 5' RACE reads anew with MiXCR; each CDR3 protein has one entry. Among about 40,000 distinct CDR3 sequences, about 15% were seen once, and the ten largest hold approximately 43%. Source material: blood. The receptors come from a male donor with ankylosing spondylitis or in good health (not recorded which).

This clonotype showed up many times. The chain combines TRBV12-3 or TRBV12-4 with TRBJ1-5; D is uncertain. The V and J ends lost 1 base and 4 bases respectively, with 5 bases between them. The CDR3 runs 13 residues. The CDR3 sequence: CASSLDRNQPQHF. Here the CDR3 DNA reads TGTGCCAGCAGTTTAGATAGGAATCAGCCCCAGCATTTT.

This clonotype was recorded a few times. The gene calls are TRBV14 and TRBJ1-4, with D maybe TRBD1 (5 bases). Germline V gene data show CDR1 as SGHDN and CDR2 as FVKESK. The CDR3 has 16 residues. With 0 bases removed from V and 4 bases from J, the gap between germline ends came to 12 bases. The CDR3 protein is CASSQDRGAVNEKLFF. The CDR3 DNA sequence: TGTGCCAGCAGCCAAGATAGGGGCGCAGTTAATGAAAAACTGTTTTTT. The complete variable domain, with remaining parts taken from reference TRBV14 and TRBJ1-4, reads EAGVTQFPSHSVIEKGQTVTLRCDPISGHDNLYWYRRVMGKEIKFLLHFVKESKQDESGMPNNRFLAERTGGTYSTLKVQPAELEDSGVYFCASSQDRGAVNEKLFFGSGTQLSVL.

The V gene is TRBV20-1, the J gene TRBJ2-4; 7 nucleotides agree with TRBD1. This CDR3 contains 14 residues. Trimming removed 2 bases from V and 9 bases from J; junction bases left unmatched: 10. From germline, CDR1 is DFQATT and CDR2 SNEGSKA (reference sequence). Here the CDR3 reads CSARQWDSGVIQYF. As DNA, the CDR3 is TGCAGTGCTAGACAATGGGACAGTGGGGTCATTCAGTACTTC.

This clonotype came up a few times. The rearrangement uses TRBV12-3 or TRBV12-4 and TRBJ1-1; the D is unclear. The CDR3 loop spans 13 amino acids. The V and J ends lost 3 bases and 4 bases respectively, with 9 bases between them. For the CDR3, the DNA is TGTGCCAGCAGTTTTCAGGTGGCCACTGAAGCTTTCTTT. This gives the protein CASSFQVATEAFF.

The chain has TRBV12-3 or TRBV12-4 and TRBJ1-1; D may be TRBD1 (5 bases). The CDR3 sequence is 13 residues long. The V gene lost 7 bases and the J gene lost 6 bases, with 15 bases spanning the gap. CDR3 DNA sequence: TGTGCCAGCAACCGGGACCTATTCTCTGAAGCTTTCTTT. Translated: CASNRDLFSEAFF.

This clonotype appeared many times. The chain combines TRBV20-1 with TRBJ2-3, with 11 nucleotides matching TRBD2. Looked up from germline, CDR1 is DFQATT and CDR2 is SNEGSKA (reference sequence). The CDR3 has 15 residues. V shed 3 bases and J 0 bases; nucleotides not matched to a gene: 2. DNA of the CDR3: TGCAGTGCTAGTAGGACTAGCGGGAGCACAGATACGCAGTATTTT. It yields the protein CSASRTSGSTDTQYF.

In DNA, the CDR3 is TGCAGCGTTGTGCGGTTCGGCACAGATACGCAGTATTTT. Translating gives CSVVRFGTDTQYF. This sequence joins TRBV29-1 and TRBJ2-3, with D unresolved. V lost 4 bases and J 1 base, leaving 9 bases between the germline ends. CDR1 and CDR2 (germline): SQVTM, ANQGSEA. CDR3 length equals 13 residues.

The table lists this clonotype with a few counts. The chain employs TRBV18 and TRBJ1-5, with TRBD1 matching over 7 bases. Germline CDR1 reads KGHSH; CDR2 reads LQKENI. Trimming took 3 bases from V and 4 from J; bases not matched to a gene: 6. The CDR3 is made up of 15 amino acids. The CDR3 spells CASSPVTGANQPQHF. CDR3 sequence (DNA): TGTGCCAGCTCACCGGTTACAGGGGCTAATCAGCCCCAGCATTTT.

The V call is TRBV7-2, the J call TRBJ1-2; D unresolved. V lost 2 bases, J lost 4 bases, and 14 bases lay in between. CDR3 length: 15 residues. Germline V lookup: CDR1 SGHTA, CDR2 FQGNSA. CDR3: CASSLNPGDTYGYTF. CDR3 DNA: TGTGCCAGCAGCTTAAACCCAGGAGACACCTATGGCTACACCTTC.

Only a few counts were recorded for this clonotype. The chain combines TRBV10-3 with TRBJ2-5; D is perhaps TRBD1 or TRBD2 (5 bases each). CDR3 length equals 12 residues. V lost 3 bases to trimming and J lost 5 bases, with 7 bases between them. Germline CDR1 and CDR2: ENHRY and SYGVKD. The CDR3: CAISEEGETQYF. CDR3 bases: TGTGCCATCAGTGAAGAGGGGGAGACCCAGTACTTC.

This clonotype turned up a few times. The chain couples TRBV12-3 or TRBV12-4 to TRBJ2-5; 10 nucleotides align to TRBD2. V trimming: 6 bases; J trimming: 2 bases; junction bases outside the gene matches: 3. This CDR3 is 14 amino acids long. CDR3 loop: CASRRTSGQETQYF. The CDR3 region has the DNA TGTGCCAGCAGAAGGACTAGCGGACAAGAGACCCAGTACTTC.

This clonotype has only a few counts. The V gene is TRBV5-1, the J gene TRBJ1-1; tentatively, D is TRBD1 (6 bases). V lost 2 bases, J lost 0 bases, and 11 bases lay in between. This CDR3 has 15 residues. Germline V gene lookup returns CDR1 SGHRS and CDR2 YFSETQ. The CDR3 coding sequence is TGCGCCAGCAGCTTTGGGGGCGCGGTGAACACTGAAGCTTTCTTT. Protein sequence: CASSFGGAVNTEAFF.

This clonotype was picked up a small number of times. The J gene is TRBJ2-6, the V gene TRBV29-1; maybe TRBD1 (5 bases). The V end lost 1 base, the J end lost 0 bases, and 7 bases lay between the germline ends. The CDR3 is made up of 15 amino acids. Germline CDR1 SQVTM, CDR2 ANQGSEA. The CDR3, as DNA: TGCAGCGTTGAAGGGGGCCTCTCTGGGGCCAACGTCCTGACTTTC. Its translation is CSVEGGLSGANVLTF.

This chain uses TRBV29-1 with TRBJ1-4; no clear D. The germline V gene encodes CDR1 SQVTM and CDR2 ANQGSEA. The CDR3 totals 13 residues. V gave up 4 bases and J gave up 0 bases, with 6 bases separating them. This CDR3 is CSVALATNEKLFF. CDR3 nucleotide sequence: TGCAGCGTTGCTCTCGCAACTAATGAAAAACTGTTTTTT.

J is TRBJ2-4 and V is TRBV3-1; perhaps D is TRBD1 or TRBD2 (5 bases each). V dropped 1 base and J dropped 6 bases, with 13 bases sitting between them. The V gene's germline CDR1 is LGHDT and CDR2 YNNKEL (reference sequence). The CDR3 runs to 15 residues. As DNA, the CDR3 is TGTGCCAGCAGCCAAGGTGGGACCTCAAGAAACATTCAGTACTTC. This codes for CASSQGGTSRNIQYF.

A few counts support this clonotype. The CDR3 protein is CSAPFRVAGGPGTDTQYF. The CDR3 bases are TGCAGTGCTCCTTTTCGGGTCGCGGGGGGGCCAGGAACAGATACGCAGTATTTT. This chain joins TRBV20-1 and TRBJ2-3; 9 nucleotides line up with TRBD2. Losses at the gene ends were 5 bases for V and 3 bases for J; bases not matched to a gene: 18. The CDR3 covers 18 residues. Germline V CDR1 and CDR2: DFQATT, SNEGSKA (reference sequence).

The chain links TRBV12-3 or TRBV12-4 to TRBJ2-1; tentatively, D is TRBD1 or TRBD2 (5 bases each). The V gene lost 6 bases and the J gene lost 6 bases, with 12 bases spanning the gap. The CDR3 contains 13 residues. The DNA for the CDR3 is TGTGCCAGCAGGAGGACTGGGGGCAATGAGCAGTTCTTC. Protein sequence: CASRRTGGNEQFF.

The chain uses TRBV5-1 and TRBJ1-1; possible D gene TRBD1, 6 bases. The CDR3 loop spans 15 amino acids. The germline gives CDR1 SGHRS, CDR2 YFSETQ. V lost 0 bases and J lost 2, with 11 bases in between. CDR3 DNA sequence: TGCGCCAGCAGCTTGGGGGGGCCCGTTAACACTGAAGCTTTCTTT. Translation gives CASSLGGPVNTEAFF.

This clonotype has only a few counts. The rearrangement uses TRBV27 and TRBJ2-1; D gene uncertain. V lost 4 bases and J 0 bases, leaving 10 bases between the germline ends. The germline gives CDR1 MNHEY, CDR2 SMNVEV (reference sequence). This CDR3 has 15 amino acids. Written as DNA, the CDR3 is TGTGCCAGCAGTTCAACAGTAAGCTCCTACAATGAGCAGTTCTTC. Encoded protein: CASSSTVSSYNEQFF.

V usage is TRBV6-5 and J usage is TRBJ2-1; TRBD1 matches at 8 bases. The J segment lost 6 bases and the V segment lost 0 bases, leaving 7 bases of the junction unmatched. CDR1 is MNHEY, CDR2 SVGAGI, per germline. The CDR3 contains 16 residues. The CDR3 bases are TGTGCCAGCAGTTACTCCGCAGGGGGCGTTATCAATGAGCAGTTCTTC. Protein: CASSYSAGGVINEQFF.

This clonotype has more than one count but fewer than ten. The chain links TRBV12-3 or TRBV12-4 to TRBJ2-5, with TRBD2 identical over 7 bases. Trimming at V came to 6 bases and at J to 5 bases, leaving 9 bases not matched to a gene. CDR3 length: 14 residues. The CDR3 DNA reads TGTGCCAGCAGCCCTCTAGCGGTTGGGGAGACCCAGTACTTC. It specifies CASSPLAVGETQYF.

This clonotype was seen a few times. The rearrangement joins TRBV5-1 to TRBJ2-2, with TRBD1 matching 7 bases. The V and J ends lost 2 bases and 4 bases, in that order; junction bases with no gene match: 2. The CDR3 length is 14 residues. Germline CDR1 is SGHRS and CDR2 is YFSETQ. The DNA for the CDR3 is TGCGCCAGCAGCTTCACAGGGGCCACCGGGGAGCTGTTTTTT. Translation: CASSFTGATGELFF.

The CDR3 reads CASSQSPQAGNEQFF. CDR3 sequence (DNA): TGCGCCAGCAGCCAGAGCCCCCAGGCCGGGAATGAGCAGTTCTTC. The chain has TRBV4-3 and TRBJ2-1; D gene unclear. In germline, CDR1 is LGHNA, CDR2 YSLEER. The CDR3 extends over 15 amino acids. Trimming took 3 bases from V and 7 from J, leaving 16 bases between them.

This clonotype showed up many times. J is TRBJ2-1 and V is TRBV28, with D unresolved. Between the trimmed V and J ends, which lost 4 bases and 6 bases, there was a span of 19 bases. Germline CDR1 MDHEN, CDR2 SYDVKM. The CDR3 length is 16 residues. The CDR3 DNA follows: TGTGCCAGCAGTTCGCCCTCTACAACCTCGGGCAATGAGCAGTTCTTC. It encodes CASSSPSTTSGNEQFF.

This clonotype has just a few counts. The chain carries TRBV6-5 and TRBJ2-2; a weak D match, TRBD1 (7 bases). The V gene lost 0 bases and the J gene lost 6 bases, with 14 bases spanning the gap. Looked up from germline, CDR1 is MNHEY and CDR2 is SVGAGI. The CDR3 is 16 residues long. The CDR3 sequence: CASSYSLQGGSGELFF. The CDR3 nucleotides are TGTGCCAGCAGTTACTCGTTGCAGGGGGGATCCGGGGAGCTGTTTTTT.

The V and J genes are TRBV25-1 and TRBJ2-2; maybe TRBD2 (5 bases). The CDR3 runs to 14 residues. The germline V gene has CDR1 MGHDK and CDR2 SYGVNS. V was trimmed by 0 bases and J by 5 bases, leaving 7 bases between them. CDR3 nucleotides: TGTGCCAGCAGTGAATACGGGGAGACCGGGGAGCTGTTTTTT. Its protein product is CASSEYGETGELFF. Supplemented by reference TRBV25-1 and TRBJ2-2, the full variable domain reads EADIYQTPRYLVIGTGKKITLECSQTMGHDKMYWYQQDPGMELHLIHYSYGVNSTEKGDLSSESTVSRIRTEHFPLTLESARPSHTSQYLCASSEYGETGELFFGEGSRLTVL.

This clonotype turned up a few times. This chain uses TRBV7-2 with TRBJ2-2, with D uncertain. Germline CDR1 and CDR2: SGHTA and FQGNSA. The CDR3 has 16 residues. V was shortened by 2 bases and J by 4 bases, with 14 bases between the two germline ends. The CDR3 DNA follows: TGTGCCAGCAGCTTATTACCCGGGTTGAGCACCGGGGAGCTGTTTTTT. Translated, it gives CASSLLPGLSTGELFF.